This entry lists 20 T cell receptor beta chains sequenced from one sample in a study of cytomegalovirus exposure and HLA in healthy donors. Assay used: immunoSEQ multiplex PCR; TCRdb lists only in-frame clones, some missing. The sample holds about 110,000 clones; 88% are singletons and the top ten take about 2.1%. Material for sequencing was PBMCs. The receptors derive from a woman between 18 and 29 years old in good health and CMV-seronegative.

The gene calls are TRBV5-4 and TRBJ2-5; maybe TRBD1 (6 bases). The CDR3 runs 15 residues. Between the trimmed V and J ends, which lost 0 bases and 4 bases, there was a span of 13 bases. Germline CDR1 SGHNT, CDR2 YYREEE (reference sequence). This CDR3 reads CASSLVAQGRETQYF. CDR3 coding DNA: TGTGCCAGCAGCTTGGTGGCCCAGGGGAGAGAGACCCAGTACTTC.

The rearrangement joins TRBV7-9 to TRBJ2-7; weak D call: TRBD1 (6 bases). The CDR3 consists of 15 residues. Germline V gene sequence: CDR1 SEHNR, CDR2 FQNEAQ (reference sequence). V lost 5 bases and J lost 3, with 17 bases in between. The DNA for the CDR3 is TGTGCCAGCAGCAATGACAGGTTCGCCCTCTACGAGCAGTACTTC. This translates into CASSNDRFALYEQYF.

V and J are TRBV9 and TRBJ2-2; the D gene is possibly TRBD2 (6 bases). CDR3 length: 16 residues. V gave up 0 bases and J gave up 5 bases, with 14 bases separating them. The germline gives CDR1 SGDLS, CDR2 YYNGEE. CDR3 in amino acids: CASSVVTSPGTGELFF. CDR3 nucleotides: TGTGCCAGCAGCGTAGTTACTAGCCCCGGGACCGGGGAGCTGTTTTTT. The complete variable domain, with remaining parts taken from reference TRBV9 and TRBJ2-2, reads DSGVTQTPKHLITATGQRVTLRCSPRSGDLSVYWYQQSLDQGLQFLIQYYNGEERAKGNILERFSAQQFPDLHSELNLSSLELGDSALYFCASSVVTSPGTGELFFGEGSRLTVL.

The chain joins TRBV30 to TRBJ2-6; TRBD1 matches at 9 bases. The germline CDR1 and CDR2 sequences are GTSNPN and SVGIG (reference sequence). V lost 5 bases and J lost 0; bases outside the gene matches: 8. The CDR3 spans 17 residues. This CDR3 reads CAWRRDRASSGANVLTF. Here the CDR3 DNA reads TGTGCCTGGCGCCGGGACAGGGCAAGCTCTGGGGCCAACGTCCTGACTTTC.

V and J are TRBV7-2 and TRBJ1-2, with D possibly TRBD1 on 6 matching bases. The CDR3 covers 13 residues. Germline V CDR1 and CDR2: SGHTA, FQGNSA. The germline V and J ends were trimmed by 2 bases and 2 bases, with 6 bases remaining between them. In DNA form, the CDR3 reads TGTGCCAGCAGCTTACAGGGGAACTATGGCTACACCTTC. Encoded protein: CASSLQGNYGYTF.

The CDR3 protein is CASSAFVEDRTYTF. Written as DNA, the CDR3 is TGTGCCAGCAGCGCCTTCGTAGAGGACAGGACCTACACCTTC. The rearrangement joins TRBV9 to TRBJ1-2, with TRBD1 matching 7 bases. CDR3 length equals 14 residues. Germline-derived CDR1 and CDR2 are SGDLS and YYNGEE. V shed 3 bases, J shed 10 bases, and the junction held 12 bases outside the gene matches.

The CDR3 loop reads CASSYYTDTQYF. CDR3 nucleotide sequence: TGTGCCAGCAGTTACTACACAGATACGCAGTATTTT. The gene calls are TRBV13 and TRBJ2-3; D remains unclear. Trimming left V 6 bases short and J 2 bases short, with 6 bases between. CDR1 is PRHDT, CDR2 FYEKMQ, per germline (reference sequence). The CDR3 has 12 amino acids.

The rearrangement joins TRBV6-6 to TRBJ2-2, with a weak D call TRBD2 (6 bases). Germline V gene sequence: CDR1 MNHNY, CDR2 SVGAGI (reference sequence). V was cut by 6 bases and J by 0 bases, with 8 bases left in between. This CDR3 region has 14 residues. CDR3 sequence (DNA): TGTGCCAGCAGATGGACTACGAACACCGGGGAGCTGTTTTTT. Protein product: CASRWTTNTGELFF.

This chain joins TRBV5-1 and TRBJ2-7; TRBD2 matches at 11 bases. Germline-derived CDR1 and CDR2 are SGHRS and YFSETQ. This CDR3 is 14 amino acids long. The V segment lost 4 bases and the J segment 3 bases; nucleotides outside the gene matches: 3. The CDR3 region has the DNA TGCGCCAGCAGCCGGGGGACTAGCGGCTACGAGCAGTACTTC. It codes for CASSRGTSGYEQYF.

The chain uses TRBV5-1 and TRBJ2-7, with 9 nucleotides matching TRBD2. V shed 7 bases and J 5 bases; nucleotides not matched to a gene: 10. CDR1 is SGHRS, CDR2 YFSETQ, per germline. This CDR3 comprises 14 residues. CDR3 region: CASSSSTSGNEQYF. The CDR3 DNA sequence: TGCGCCAGCTCCTCTTCGACTAGCGGAAACGAGCAGTACTTC.

The chain joins TRBV7-3 to TRBJ2-1; D call uncertain. CDR1 SGHTA and CDR2 FQGTGA come from the germline V gene. Deletions cut 2 bases from V and 6 bases from J, with 8 bases between. The CDR3 contains 13 residues. The CDR3: CASSLEPPNEQFF. The CDR3 nucleotides are TGTGCCAGCAGCTTAGAGCCGCCCAATGAGCAGTTCTTC.

J is TRBJ1-2 and V is TRBV6-1; no definite D call. Germline V CDR1 and CDR2: MNHNS, SASEGT. V lost 1 base to trimming and J lost 4 bases, with 10 bases between them. The CDR3 is 14 residues long. This chain's CDR3 is CASSEDPFGYGYTF. The CDR3, as DNA: TGTGCCAGCAGTGAAGATCCCTTCGGCTATGGCTACACCTTC.

The CDR3 region has the DNA TGCAGCATCACGGGACTAGCTTTCCACGAGCAGTACTTC. This codes for CSITGLAFHEQYF. The J gene is TRBJ2-7, the V gene TRBV29-1; 9 nucleotides agree with TRBD2. CDR1 SQVTM and CDR2 ANQGSEA come from the germline V gene. The V gene end was trimmed by 8 bases and the J gene end by 5 bases; junction bases not matched to a gene: 10. CDR3 length equals 13 residues.

This clone appeared a few times. The V and J genes are TRBV27 and TRBJ2-7, with D possibly matching TRBD2 (5 bases). The CDR3 has 15 amino acids. The V gene's germline CDR1 is MNHEY and CDR2 SMNVEV (reference sequence). V lost 6 bases to trimming and J lost 0 bases, with 15 bases between them. The CDR3 DNA is TGTGCCAGCAGAAGGGAGCCGGAACTCTCCTACGAGCAGTACTTC. This gives the protein CASRREPELSYEQYF.

The J gene is TRBJ1-5, the V gene TRBV6-5; D uncertain. Trimming cost V 6 bases and J 6 bases, with 12 bases left between them. The CDR3 consists of 13 residues. Germline assignment: CDR1 MNHEY and CDR2 SVGAGI. This chain's CDR3 is CASSPRKRQPQHF. The CDR3 region has the DNA TGTGCCAGCAGCCCACGAAAGCGTCAGCCCCAGCATTTT.

This sequence joins TRBV7-2 and TRBJ2-5; maybe TRBD2 (6 bases). The CDR3 sequence is 13 residues long. Germline V lookup: CDR1 SGHTA, CDR2 FQGNSA. Trimming cost V 5 bases and J 1 base, with 8 bases left between them. In nucleotides, the CDR3 is TGTGCCAGCAGCCGGGACTCCCAAGAGACCCAGTACTTC. Protein product: CASSRDSQETQYF.

This chain joins TRBV7-2 and TRBJ2-7; the D gene is possibly TRBD2 (7 bases). Trimming stripped 1 base from V and 4 bases from J, with 17 bases between. The germline gives CDR1 SGHTA, CDR2 FQGNSA. The CDR3 is made up of 16 amino acids. DNA for the CDR3: TGTGCCAGCAGCTTAGTAGGGGGGGCTAGTGGGTACGAGCAGTACTTC. Protein product: CASSLVGGASGYEQYF.

The chain links TRBV25-1 to TRBJ2-1; D is perhaps TRBD1 (5 bases). Germline V gene lookup returns CDR1 MGHDK and CDR2 SYGVNS. Trimming removed 11 bases from V and 6 bases from J, with 20 bases in between. This CDR3 spans 14 amino acids. The CDR3 region has the DNA TGTGCCGGGGTTTTCGGATGGGGCGTCAATGAGCAGTTCTTC. Encoded protein: CAGVFGWGVNEQFF. Together with reference TRBV25-1 and TRBJ2-1, the CDR3 gives the full variable domain: EADIYQTPRYLVIGTGKKITLECSQTMGHDKMYWYQQDPGMELHLIHYSYGVNSTEKGDLSSESTVSRIRTEHFPLTLESARPSHTSQYLCAGVFGWGVNEQFFGPGTRLTVL.

The chain employs TRBV27 and TRBJ1-1; D gene uncertain. V lost 6 bases and J lost 1, with 9 bases in between. There are 13 residues in the CDR3. Germline loops: CDR1 MNHEY, CDR2 SMNVEV (reference sequence). The CDR3 loop reads CASSLTRNTEAFF. CDR3 nucleotide sequence: TGTGCCAGCAGCTTAACTAGGAACACTGAAGCTTTCTTT.

The CDR3 nucleotides are TGTGCCAGCAGCCCTGACAGGACACAAGAGACCCAGTACTTC. Protein product: CASSPDRTQETQYF. This chain uses TRBV7-2 with TRBJ2-5, with a possible D match to TRBD1 (6 bases). Trimming removed 5 bases from V and 2 bases from J, with 12 bases in between. This CDR3 region has 14 residues. Germline lookup yields CDR1 SGHTA and CDR2 FQGNSA.